Below are 24 T cell receptor beta chains sequenced from a single sample in a study of OX40 agonist ivuxolimab in advanced cancers. The assay was immunoSEQ multiplex PCR, and TCRdb's table has in-frame clones only and misses some. The sample holds about 35,000 clones, more than 85% seen once. The sequencing here drew on CD4+ or CD8+ T cells sorted from blood, taken in a trial of the OX40 agonist ivuxolimab. The source is an adult with an advanced solid tumor such as melanoma, head and neck, liver or kidney cancer.

CDR3 loop: CASSLGQGAQYGYTF. The CDR3 coding sequence is TGTGCCAGCAGCTTAGGACAGGGGGCACAGTATGGCTACACCTTC. The chain employs TRBV5-5 and TRBJ1-2, with 11 positions matching TRBD1. Losses at the gene ends were 2 bases for V and 5 bases for J; bases not matched to a gene: 5. CDR1 is SGHKS, CDR2 YYEKEE, per germline (reference sequence). CDR3 length: 15 residues. The whole variable domain, filled in from reference TRBV5-5 and TRBJ1-2, reads DAGVTQSPTHLIKTRGQQVTLRCSPISGHKSVSWYQQVLGQGPQFIFQYYEKEERGRGNFPDRFSARQFPNYSSELNVNALLLGDSALYLCASSLGQGAQYGYTFGSGTRLTVV.

This chain uses TRBV29-1 with TRBJ1-3, with a tentative D call TRBD1 (5 bases). This CDR3 region has 13 residues. Germline assignment: CDR1 SQVTM and CDR2 ANQGSEA. Trimming pared 5 bases from V and 0 bases from J, leaving 8 bases between. The CDR3 loop reads CSVPGLSGNTIYF. The CDR3 coding sequence is TGCAGCGTTCCGGGACTCTCTGGAAACACCATATATTTT.

The V gene is TRBV27, the J gene TRBJ2-7; maybe TRBD2 (5 bases). V lost 4 bases and J 3 bases, leaving 16 bases between the germline ends. Germline-derived CDR1 and CDR2 are MNHEY and SMNVEV (reference sequence). CDR3 length equals 15 residues. The CDR3 DNA follows: TGTGCCAGCAGTTATGGGTCGGCGGGCGGCTACGAGCAGTACTTC. Its translation: CASSYGSAGGYEQYF.

The J gene is TRBJ2-5, the V gene TRBV29-1, with 7 positions matching TRBD1. Looked up from germline, CDR1 is SQVTM and CDR2 is ANQGSEA. The CDR3 is 12 amino acids. Unmatched junction bases numbered 8, after V lost 7 bases and J lost 6 bases. CDR3 nucleotides: TGCAGCGCTTGGACAGGCCTTCAGACCCAGTACTTC. It is translated as CSAWTGLQTQYF.

This chain links TRBV27 with TRBJ2-1, with D possibly being TRBD1 (5 bases). Trimming removed 5 bases at V and 6 bases at J, with 20 bases between. The CDR3 is made up of 16 amino acids. Per the germline V gene, CDR1 is MNHEY and CDR2 is SMNVEV (reference sequence). Here the CDR3 reads CASSASAGRRFNEQFF. The DNA of the CDR3 is TGTGCCAGCAGTGCCTCGGCAGGGCGGCGGTTCAATGAGCAGTTCTTC.

The V and J genes are TRBV4-1 and TRBJ1-1; TRBD1 might be the D (5 bases). CDR1 is MGHRA and CDR2 is YSYEKL in the germline V gene. This CDR3 contains 15 residues. V shed 3 bases and J shed 1 base, with 12 bases lying between them. The DNA for the CDR3 is TGCGCCAGCAGCCAGGAGGGGTTGTGGAACACTGAAGCTTTCTTT. Amino acids: CASSQEGLWNTEAFF.

This clone was recorded only once. The rearrangement joins TRBV7-3 to TRBJ2-1, with D perhaps being TRBD1 or TRBD2 (5 bases each). Trimming removed 5 bases from V and 3 bases from J, with 20 bases in between. The germline V gene has CDR1 SGHTA and CDR2 FQGTGA. The CDR3 is made up of 17 amino acids. The CDR3 sequence is CASSPTGRSLGYNEQFF. CDR3 bases: TGTGCCAGCAGCCCTACGGGGCGAAGCCTCGGCTACAATGAGCAGTTCTTC.

As concerns this clone: One end of the junction varies from germline; a read error may be responsible. The chain combines TRBV7-9 with TRBJ2-1, with 9 bases that match TRBD2. Per germline, CDR1 SEHNR and CDR2 FQNEAQ (reference sequence). CDR3 length: 15 residues. The CDR3 loop reads CASQGGLASSNEQFF. The CDR3 coding sequence is TGTGCCAGCCAGGGGGGACTAGCTTCCTCCAATGAGCAGTTCTTC.

V usage is TRBV9 and J usage is TRBJ2-7; 7 nucleotides agree with TRBD1. V was clipped by 4 bases and J by 6 bases; unmatched bases: 4. CDR1 and CDR2 from the germline V gene are SGDLS and YYNGEE. The CDR3 extends over 12 amino acids. The CDR3 reads CASSPRGIEQYF. CDR3 DNA: TGTGCCAGCAGCCCCAGGGGGATCGAGCAGTACTTC.

The rearrangement uses TRBV9 and TRBJ2-2; no definite D call. V lost 1 base to trimming and J lost 3 bases, with 7 bases between them. The germline gives CDR1 SGDLS, CDR2 YYNGEE. The CDR3 length is 14 residues. CDR3 in DNA: TGTGCCAGCAGCGTAATTGGGGACACCGGGGAGCTGTTTTTT. As protein: CASSVIGDTGELFF.

The chain combines TRBV28 with TRBJ2-3; 9 bases line up with TRBD1. V was pared by 6 bases and J by 0 bases, with 10 bases of the junction left unmatched. This CDR3 has 17 residues. From germline, CDR1 is MDHEN and CDR2 SYDVKM. The CDR3 DNA sequence: TGTGCCAGCAGCGATACAGGGGGCCCCTCTAGCACAGATACGCAGTATTTT. Protein: CASSDTGGPSSTDTQYF.

The rearrangement uses TRBV10-3 and TRBJ2-1; D gene unclear. With 2 bases removed from V and 0 bases from J, the gap between germline ends came to 2 bases. Germline V CDR1 and CDR2: ENHRY, SYGVKD. The length of the CDR3 is 13 residues. The CDR3 DNA reads as TGTGCCATCAGTGAGAGCTCCTACAATGAGCAGTTCTTC. Translating it yields CAISESSYNEQFF.

The chain employs TRBV7-9 and TRBJ2-3; the match to TRBD2 covers 9 bases. CDR1 and CDR2 from the germline V gene are SEHNR and FQNEAQ (reference sequence). The J segment lost 3 bases and the V segment lost 5 bases, leaving 6 bases of the junction unmatched. CDR3 length: 15 residues. CDR3 DNA: TGTGCCAGCAGCCTTAGCGGGAGTGGGACAGATACGCAGTATTTT. It is translated as CASSLSGSGTDTQYF.

The rearrangement joins TRBV6-8 to TRBJ1-5; 9 bases agree with TRBD1. Losses at the gene ends were 4 bases for V and 10 bases for J; bases not matched to a gene: 5. CDR3 length equals 13 residues. Germline loops: CDR1 MNHGY, CDR2 SAAAGT. DNA of the CDR3: TGTGCCAGCAGTTCCGGGACAGGGCGTCCCCAGCATTTT. Its translation is CASSSGTGRPQHF.

The chain combines TRBV19 with TRBJ2-6; D is uncertain. CDR3 length: 13 amino acids. Germline CDR1 LNHDA, CDR2 SQIVND (reference sequence). Deletions cut 6 bases from V and 3 bases from J, with 6 bases between. CDR3 loop: CASRSVGANVLTF. The CDR3 DNA sequence: TGTGCCAGTAGATCCGTTGGGGCCAACGTCCTGACTTTC.

Notes on this clone: The same CDR3 can be traced to other DNA sequences in this sample. The chain carries TRBV2 and TRBJ2-7, with 12 bases that match TRBD1. CDR1 SNHLY and CDR2 FYNNEI come from the germline V gene. The CDR3 has 13 residues. J gave up 9 bases and V 8 bases, and 8 bases lay outside the gene matches. The CDR3 DNA follows: TGTGCCAGCGGGGGACAGGGGGCGCGGGGGCAGTACTTC. It is translated as CASGGQGARGQYF.

The rearrangement uses TRBV4-3 and TRBJ2-7, with TRBD1 matching 7 bases. The CDR3 length is 15 residues. V was pared by 2 bases and J by 4 bases, with 8 bases of the junction left unmatched. Germline CDR1 is LGHNA and CDR2 is YSLEER. CDR3 protein: CASSQSDRLGYEQYF. In DNA, the CDR3 is TGCGCCAGCAGCCAATCGGACAGGTTGGGGTACGAGCAGTACTTC.

V usage is TRBV7-8 and J usage is TRBJ1-5; TRBD1 might be the D (6 bases). Deletions cut 4 bases from V and 6 bases from J, with 19 bases between. Per the germline V gene, CDR1 is SGHVS and CDR2 is FQNEAQ. CDR3 length: 16 residues. The CDR3 here is CASSSPRGGGPQPQHF. In nucleotides, the CDR3 is TGTGCCAGCAGCTCCCCCCGCGGGGGGGGGCCTCAGCCCCAGCATTTT.

The V call is TRBV6-6, the J call TRBJ2-2, with 12 bases identical to TRBD2. Germline CDR1 and CDR2: MNHNY and SVGAGI (reference sequence). V shed 8 bases, J shed 7 bases, and the junction held 8 bases outside the gene matches. There are 15 residues in the CDR3. The CDR3 loop is CASAQTSGRFGELFF. DNA for the CDR3: TGTGCCAGCGCTCAGACTAGCGGGAGATTCGGGGAGCTGTTTTTT.

V gene TRBV28 combines with J gene TRBJ2-1; D may be TRBD2 (6 bases). Germline V gene data show CDR1 as MDHEN and CDR2 as SYDVKM. The CDR3 spans 12 residues. Trimming stripped 9 bases from V and 6 bases from J, with 12 bases between. The CDR3 sequence is CASMGGPNEQFF. The CDR3 region has the DNA TGTGCCAGTATGGGAGGCCCCAATGAGCAGTTCTTC. Variable domain in full (rest from reference TRBV28 and TRBJ2-1): DVKVTQSSRYLVKRTGEKVFLECVQDMDHENMFWYRQDPGLGLRLIYFSYDVKMKEKGDIPEGYSVSREKKERFSLILESASTNQTSMYLCASMGGPNEQFFGPGTRLTVL.

This chain uses TRBV7-6 with TRBJ1-2, with D possibly being TRBD1 (5 bases). V lost 1 base to trimming and J lost 7 bases, with 16 bases between them. The CDR3 has 15 residues. Germline CDR1 and CDR2: SGHVS and FNYEAQ. CDR3 sequence: CASSLDIRGSRGYTF. The CDR3, as DNA: TGTGCCAGCAGCTTAGATATAAGGGGCAGTCGTGGCTACACCTTC.

The rearrangement uses TRBV13 and TRBJ1-2; no reliable D call. The CDR3 totals 13 residues. V was trimmed by 0 bases and J by 7 bases, leaving 9 bases between them. The V gene's germline CDR1 is PRHDT and CDR2 FYEKMQ (reference sequence). The CDR3 reads CASSLGGSGGYTF. CDR3 bases: TGTGCCAGCAGCTTAGGGGGGTCGGGTGGCTACACCTTC.

The CDR3 loop reads CSASPGTSAYEQYF. In nucleotides, the CDR3 is TGCAGCGCCTCGCCCGGGACTAGCGCATACGAGCAGTACTTC. V usage is TRBV29-1 and J usage is TRBJ2-7; 10 bases match TRBD2. CDR3 length: 14 amino acids. Germline V CDR1 and CDR2: SQVTM, ANQGSEA. V trimming: 7 bases; J trimming: 4 bases; junction bases outside the gene matches: 10.

The chain joins TRBV11-2 to TRBJ1-2; possibly TRBD1 for D (5 bases). The V and J ends lost 5 bases and 8 bases respectively, with 15 bases between them. The CDR3 length is 13 residues. Germline assignment: CDR1 SGHAT and CDR2 FQNNGV. The CDR3 nucleotides read TGTGCCAGCAGCCAACCCTCAGGGTACGGCTACACCTTC. Amino acid sequence: CASSQPSGYGYTF.